A selection of T cell receptor beta chains follows, all from one sample in a study of T cells in localized non-small cell lung cancer. Repertoires were generated with immunoSEQ multiplex PCR, while TCRdb's copy carries only in-frame clones and drops some. The sample has 23,000 or so clones, around 90% seen once; the top ten hold around 15%. Sequenced here: peripheral blood, sampled before any cancer treatment. The receptors here all came from a man between 40 and 75 years old with stage III squamous cell lung carcinoma. Each CDR3 is given with its conserved first and last residue. Rows may omit the clone size; those that give it use once, few, many or a size class.

clone size | J gene | V gene | CDR3 protein
NA | TRBJ1-4 | TRBV4-2 | CASSQDLIERDRRYNEKLFF
NA | TRBJ2-3 | TRBV28 | CASSLGGRAGDTQYF
NA | TRBJ2-1 | TRBV9 | CASSARQGGYNEQFF
once | TRBJ2-1 | TRBV10-1 | CASSESGQGLGSNEQFF
NA | TRBJ2-5 | TRBV2 | CASSGLETQETQYF
NA | TRBJ1-4 | TRBV5-4 | CASSLQGGPEKLFF
NA | TRBJ2-2 | TRBV11-3 | CASSLSGNGELFF
NA | TRBJ2-5 | TRBV5-1 | CASSLRVEGAQYF
NA | TRBJ2-7 | TRBV25-1 | CASSEVGRSSSYEQYF
NA | TRBJ1-1 | TRBV5-6 | CASSLGEVVSPEAFF
NA | TRBJ2-4 | TRBV9 | CASSAGQGDKNIQYF
NA | TRBJ1-5 | TRBV6-1 | CASSDLDSYGNQPQHF
once | TRBJ2-1 | TRBV6-1 | CASRDQNEQFF
NA | TRBJ2-3 | TRBV6-1 | CASRRTSGGGDTQYF
NA | TRBJ2-3 | TRBV2 | CASSASGVADTQYF
NA | TRBJ1-5 | TRBV5-5 | CASSLENLSNQPQHF
NA | TRBJ1-1 | TRBV30 | CAWETGFNTEAFF
NA | TRBJ1-2 | TRBV4-1 | CASSQEGVGAGYYGYTF
NA | TRBJ2-7 | TRBV18 | CASSLQSAGGLDEQYF
NA | TRBJ2-2 | TRBV28 | CASSFGTGGLELFF
NA | TRBJ1-1 | TRBV5-1 | CASSLQGTPEAFF
NA | TRBJ1-4 | TRBV7-9 | CASSLASGGAREKLFF
NA | TRBJ1-2 | TRBV28 | CASSLLVGGYGYTF
few | TRBJ2-7 | TRBV7-7 | CASSSGHEQYF
NA | TRBJ2-1 | TRBV9 | CASSVGRSEQFF
NA | TRBJ2-5 | TRBV4-1 | CASSHTPLSGTGGWRGQETQYF
once | TRBJ2-2 | TRBV6-5 | CASSPGQGATGELFF
NA | TRBJ2-2 | TRBV28 | CASSFMTSGMRLGELFF
NA | TRBJ2-7 | TRBV5-4 | CASSLQGPEGEQYF
NA | TRBJ1-1 | TRBV7-2 | CASRTQAMNTEAFF
NA | TRBJ2-5 | TRBV5-1 | CASSLDWTVGRETQYF
NA | TRBJ2-7 | TRBV27 | CASSFGTRVYEQYF
NA | TRBJ2-7 | TRBV9 | CASSPRLAGGAYEQYF
NA | TRBJ1-2 | TRBV7-8 | CASSLALDANYGYTF
NA | TRBJ2-1 | TRBV7-7 | CASSLNRDNEQFF
once | TRBJ1-1 | TRBV14 | CASSQQLNTEAFF
NA | TRBJ2-7 | TRBV18 | CASSALWGQPYEQYF
NA | TRBJ1-4 | TRBV7-8 | CASSSRASGGTNEKLFF
NA | TRBJ1-1 | TRBV14 | CASSIPQVWSEAFF
NA | TRBJ2-1 | TRBV7-2 | CASSLPGGLEQFF